These 16 T cell receptor beta chains came from one sample sequenced in a study of control samples from healthy donors and cancer patients. Profiling relied on immunoSEQ multiplex PCR, and the TCRdb table lists in-frame clones only, not all of them. The data contain around 170,000 clones, roughly 89% of them singletons. The specimen sequenced was blood. Receptors originate from a woman aged 50 to 60 in good health.

Details on this clone: Different DNA sequences within this sample yield the same CDR3. The chain links TRBV3-1 (or the pseudogene TRBV3-2) to TRBJ2-1, with D perhaps matching TRBD2 (7 bases). The germline gives CDR1 LGHDT, CDR2 YNNKEL (reference sequence). V was shortened by 4 bases and J by 6 bases, with 19 bases between the two germline ends. The CDR3 loop spans 16 amino acids. CDR3: CASSPNQGGGRNEQFF. The CDR3 DNA reads as TGTGCCAGCAGCCCAAATCAAGGGGGGGGGCGCAATGAGCAGTTCTTC.

The chain employs TRBV2 and TRBJ1-5, with D possibly being TRBD1 (5 bases). The CDR3 loop spans 13 amino acids. The ends were cut back, 6 bases at V and 2 bases at J, with 8 bases in the middle. The germline gives CDR1 SNHLY, CDR2 FYNNEI. CDR3: CASRETGNQPQHF. The CDR3 DNA sequence: TGTGCCAGCAGAGAGACAGGCAATCAGCCCCAGCATTTT.

This chain's CDR3 is CATLAVTSTDTQYF. CDR3 bases: TGTGCCACTTTAGCGGTTACTAGCACAGATACGCAGTATTTT. The chain employs TRBV6-5 and TRBJ2-3, with D possibly TRBD2 on 6 matching bases. V lost 10 bases to trimming and J lost 0 bases, with 14 bases between them. This CDR3 has 14 residues. Germline assignment: CDR1 MNHEY and CDR2 SVGAGI.

CDR3 amino acids: CASSLLRTASPINQPQHF. For the CDR3, the DNA is TGTGCCAGCAGTTTACTCCGGACGGCCTCCCCGATCAATCAGCCCCAGCATTTT. This chain connects TRBV6-2 or TRBV6-3 to TRBJ1-5; D remains ambiguous. This CDR3 spans 18 amino acids. The V end was cut by 4 bases, the J end by 3 bases, with 22 bases between. Germline V lookup: CDR1 MNHEY, CDR2 SVGEGT.

The chain has TRBV9 and TRBJ2-7, with D tentatively TRBD1 (7 bases). CDR1 is SGDLS and CDR2 is YYNGEE in the germline V gene. There are 14 residues in the CDR3. V lost 4 bases to trimming and J lost 1 base, with 12 bases between them. The CDR3 DNA follows: TGTGCCAGCAGCCCTCAGGGGGGATCCTACGAGCAGTACTTC. It yields the protein CASSPQGGSYEQYF.

This clone has a single count. This chain links TRBV4-3 with TRBJ1-2; D gene unclear. Per the germline V gene, CDR1 is LGHNA and CDR2 is YSLEER. Trimming left V 0 bases short and J 7 bases short, with 9 bases between. The CDR3 length is 13 residues. CDR3 sequence: CASSQDPRGGYTF. The CDR3 DNA is TGCGCCAGCAGCCAAGATCCCCGGGGTGGCTACACCTTC.

The chain is built from TRBV5-1 and TRBJ2-2; D ambiguous. This CDR3 comprises 14 residues. CDR1 SGHRS and CDR2 YFSETQ come from the germline V gene. V lost 4 bases to trimming and J lost 0 bases, with 7 bases between them. CDR3 sequence (DNA): TGCGCCAGCAGCATGGACCCGAACACCGGGGAGCTGTTTTTT. This sequence encodes CASSMDPNTGELFF.

The rearrangement joins TRBV28 to TRBJ2-7, with 10 nucleotides matching TRBD2. CDR1 is MDHEN and CDR2 is SYDVKM in the germline V gene. The CDR3 has 15 amino acids. After removal of 6 bases from V and 7 bases from J, the junction contained 12 bases not matched to a gene. The CDR3 region is CASRTPSGRAMEQYF. The CDR3 nucleotides read TGTGCCAGCAGGACCCCAAGCGGGAGGGCCATGGAGCAGTACTTC. Combining the CDR3 with reference TRBV28 and TRBJ2-7 gives the whole variable domain DVKVTQSSRYLVKRTGEKVFLECVQDMDHENMFWYRQDPGLGLRLIYFSYDVKMKEKGDIPEGYSVSREKKERFSLILESASTNQTSMYLCASRTPSGRAMEQYFGPGTRLTVT.

The V and J genes are TRBV5-6 and TRBJ2-7, with D maybe TRBD1 (5 bases). Germline-derived CDR1 and CDR2 are SGHDT and YYEEEE. This CDR3 region has 14 residues. V was shortened by 0 bases and J by 2 bases, with 9 bases between the two germline ends. The CDR3 loop is CASSLGSTAYEQYF. CDR3 DNA sequence: TGTGCCAGCAGCTTGGGATCGACAGCCTACGAGCAGTACTTC.

V usage is TRBV11-3 and J usage is TRBJ2-3, with a possible D match to TRBD2 (6 bases). Trimming removed 1 base at V and 7 bases at J, with 9 bases between. In germline, CDR1 is SGHNT, CDR2 YENEEA. The CDR3 has 13 amino acids. The CDR3 sequence: CASSLGTKNTQYF. The CDR3 nucleotides read TGTGCCAGCAGCTTAGGGACTAAAAATACGCAGTATTTT.

This rearrangement joins TRBV6-2 or TRBV6-3 to TRBJ1-2, with D perhaps matching TRBD1 (6 bases). Germline V lookup: CDR1 MNHEY, CDR2 SVGEGT. This CDR3 has 13 amino acids. The V and J ends lost 0 bases and 8 bases respectively, with 10 bases between them. The CDR3 loop is CASSYSGGWGYTF. The CDR3 bases are TGTGCCAGCAGTTACTCAGGGGGATGGGGCTACACCTTC.

V gene TRBV5-1 combines with J gene TRBJ2-7, with 9 bases identical to TRBD2. The germline CDR1 and CDR2 sequences are SGHRS and YFSETQ. This CDR3 is 16 amino acids long. V lost 0 bases, J lost 3 bases, and 7 bases stayed unmatched. The CDR3 sequence is CASSLEAGGSLYEQYF. The CDR3 coding sequence is TGCGCCAGCAGCTTGGAAGCGGGGGGATCGCTCTACGAGCAGTACTTC.

The gene calls are TRBV9 and TRBJ2-3; the D gene is possibly TRBD1 (5 bases). Germline CDR1 SGDLS, CDR2 YYNGEE. V was shortened by 0 bases and J by 2 bases, with 7 bases between the two germline ends. The CDR3 loop spans 14 amino acids. This CDR3 reads CASSVEGDTDTQYF. The CDR3 bases are TGTGCCAGCAGCGTAGAAGGGGACACAGATACGCAGTATTTT.

The chain is built from TRBV5-1 and TRBJ1-2, with D unresolved. This CDR3 is 15 amino acids long. Germline loops: CDR1 SGHRS, CDR2 YFSETQ. Trimming removed 1 base at V and 6 bases at J, with 16 bases between. As DNA, the CDR3 is TGCGCCAGCAGCTTGTCGGGTAACCCGAGGGATGGCTACACCTTC. Translation gives CASSLSGNPRDGYTF.

The chain is built from TRBV5-1 and TRBJ2-5; weak D call: TRBD2 (5 bases). The CDR3 spans 16 residues. The germline V gene encodes CDR1 SGHRS and CDR2 YFSETQ. V lost 4 bases and J lost 5, with 21 bases in between. CDR3 amino acids: CASSREDLRRGETQYF. CDR3 in DNA: TGCGCCAGCAGCAGAGAAGATCTCCGGCGAGGGGAGACCCAGTACTTC.

The chain uses TRBV4-3 and TRBJ2-5; D not certain. The germline CDR1 and CDR2 sequences are LGHNA and YSLEER. The CDR3 spans 14 residues. V was pared by 2 bases and J by 5 bases, with 12 bases between. In DNA, the CDR3 is TGCGCCAGCAGCCAACGACCCATCAGGGAGACCCAGTACTTC. Amino acid sequence: CASSQRPIRETQYF.